Following are 8 T cell receptor beta chains from one sample sequenced in a study of blood T cell repertoires in COVID-19. Sequenced by immunoSEQ multiplex PCR; TCRdb stores in-frame clones only, minus some. The sample lists under 150,000 clones, around 78% occurring once. Sample: peripheral blood. These TCRs come from a man aged 30 to 45 with acute or convalescent COVID-19.

This clone was counted a single time. In nucleotides, the CDR3 is TGTGCCACCAGCAGAGATCGGTCAGGAAATGGCTACACCTTC. As protein: CATSRDRSGNGYTF. V is TRBV15 and J is TRBJ1-2; D uncertain. Between the trimmed V and J ends, which lost 0 bases and 6 bases, there was a span of 11 bases. The germline gives CDR1 LNHNV, CDR2 YYDKDF (reference sequence). The CDR3 is made up of 14 amino acids.

The chain links TRBV7-2 to TRBJ2-7, with 9 bases matching TRBD2. Trimming at V came to 2 bases and at J to 2 bases, leaving 13 bases not matched to a gene. The germline V gene has CDR1 SGHTA and CDR2 FQGNSA. The CDR3 has 18 residues. CDR3 amino acids: CASSLQVSSSGDPYEQYF. Here the CDR3 DNA reads TGTGCCAGCAGCTTACAGGTCTCGTCTAGCGGGGACCCCTACGAGCAGTACTTC. The entire variable domain, with the rest obtained from reference TRBV7-2 and TRBJ2-7, is as follows: GAGVSQSPSNKVTEKGKDVELRCDPISGHTALYWYRQSLGQGLEFLIYFQGNSAPDKSGLPSDRFSAERTGGSVSTLTIQRTQQEDSAVYLCASSLQVSSSGDPYEQYFGPGTRLTVT.

V usage is TRBV30 and J usage is TRBJ1-2, with TRBD1 identical over 11 bases. Germline V lookup: CDR1 GTSNPN, CDR2 SVGIG (reference sequence). Losses at the gene ends were 4 bases for V and 3 bases for J; bases not matched to a gene: 4. The CDR3 totals 14 residues. Here the CDR3 reads CAWKGQGAYYGYTF. DNA for the CDR3: TGTGCCTGGAAAGGACAGGGGGCATACTATGGCTACACCTTC.

The chain joins TRBV3-1 (or the pseudogene TRBV3-2) to TRBJ2-1, with D perhaps matching TRBD1 (6 bases). CDR1 LGHDT and CDR2 YNNKEL come from the germline V gene (reference sequence). The CDR3 runs to 15 residues. Trimming took 5 bases from V and 3 from J, leaving 14 bases between them. In DNA, the CDR3 is TGTGCCAGCAGCAGCTACAGGGCCCACTACAATGAGCAGTTCTTC. As protein: CASSSYRAHYNEQFF.

Remarks on this clone: A single base separates this from a much larger clone, so it may be a read error. Other DNA sequences in this specimen translate into the identical CDR3. The V and J genes are TRBV9 and TRBJ1-4, with 8 bases matching TRBD1. CDR3 size: 15 residues. V shed 4 bases and J 2 bases; nucleotides not matched to a gene: 4. Germline V gene data show CDR1 as SGDLS and CDR2 as YYNGEE. CDR3 sequence: CASSPRDRTNEKLFF. In nucleotides, the CDR3 is TGTGCCAGCAGCCCCCGGGACAGGACTAATGAAAAACTGTTTTTT.

J is TRBJ2-7 and V is TRBV14, with a possible D match to TRBD2 (5 bases). Germline V gene sequence: CDR1 SGHDN, CDR2 FVKESK. The CDR3 length is 12 residues. Trimming left V 5 bases short and J 7 bases short, with 12 bases between. DNA for the CDR3: TGTGCCAGCAGCTTTATCGCGGGTGAGCAGTACGTC. The encoded protein is CASSFIAGEQYV.

The chain uses TRBV25-1 and TRBJ1-4; the D is unclear. Trimming took 11 bases from V and 13 from J, leaving 20 bases between them. Germline CDR1 reads MGHDK; CDR2 reads SYGVNS. This CDR3 is built from 12 residues. The CDR3 nucleotides are TGTGCCTCCTGGGAGGATGGTGGTATACTGTTTTTT. Protein sequence: CASWEDGGILFF.

The chain couples TRBV6-4 to TRBJ2-1, with TRBD2 matching 13 bases. This CDR3 is built from 17 residues. The germline V gene encodes CDR1 MRHNA and CDR2 SNTAGT. The J segment lost 4 bases and the V segment lost 4 bases, leaving 7 bases of the junction unmatched. As DNA, the CDR3 is TGTGCCAGCAGTGTTACGACTAGCGGGGGGACGTACAATGAGCAGTTCTTC. Protein: CASSVTTSGGTYNEQFF.